This TCR beta chain is drawn from a study of blood T cell repertoires in COVID-19. Study at large: The samples span acute and convalescent COVID-19 from the United States, Italy and Spain. Sample material is recorded as cDNA or gDNA derived from T cells, B-cell-depleted T cells, or PBMCs.

Per the original data handling: Researchers report that nucleated cell counts were estimated from reference gene primer amplification. Data came from immunoSEQ multiplex PCR; TCRdb stores just in-frame clones and leaves some out. Clonal size and the V and J genes are those of that table, whereas D and trimming came from the DNA. The sample lists about 42,000 clones; 60% to 80% were seen once. Trimming at V came to 7 bases and at J to 4 bases, leaving 15 bases not matched to a gene. Germline loops: CDR1 SNHLY, CDR2 FYNNEI. The CDR3 has 16 amino acids. This clone was observed a few times. The gene calls are TRBV2 and TRBJ2-7; 8 bases line up with TRBD1. The sequence was obtained from a woman aged 70-85 years with acute or convalescent COVID-19. What was sequenced was peripheral blood. The CDR3 DNA is TGTGCCAGCACTAACCTACCCGGGACAGGCGGATACGAGCAGTACTTC. This translates into CASTNLPGTGGYEQYF.